This T cell receptor (beta chain) was retrieved from a study of T cell repertoires in breast cancer. Study background: ER+/PR+ status applied to most of the 20 or so tumors.

The expanded emulsion RT-PCR method captured paired alpha and beta chains from CD8+ T cells. Trimming removed 6 bases from V and 4 bases from J; junction bases left unmatched: 14. The CDR3 is made up of 16 amino acids. Germline assignment: CDR1 MNHNS and CDR2 SASEGT. During the second nested PCR, blocking oligonucleotides suppressed genes that were not paired. Emulsion RT-PCR used about 5,000-280,000 T cells and C-region, Stepout, V-region primers. MiXCR was run by TCRdb on the emulsion pairing reads, yielding one entry per CDR3 protein. The sample includes roughly 38,000 distinct CDR3 sequences, 45% of them seen just once. This clonotype was recorded many times.

Sequenced input: CD8+ T cells. The J gene is TRBJ1-2, the V gene TRBV6-1, with 7 bases fitting TRBD1. This clonotype was sampled from a pool of human donors with breast cancer or a healthy control (not recorded which). The CDR3 coding sequence is TGTGCCAGCAGGAGGGGGCCCCAGGATACGGTCTATGGCTACACCTTC. Its translation is CASRRGPQDTVYGYTF.